This TCR beta chain is from a study of blood T cell repertoires in COVID-19. Germline V lookup: CDR1 MDHEN, CDR2 SYDVKM. J was trimmed by 0 bases and V by 3 bases; bases with no gene match: 7. This CDR3 comprises 17 residues. Assay used: immunoSEQ multiplex PCR; TCRdb lists only in-frame clones, some missing. The table has around 300,000 clones, 88% seen once. Each participant's cohort was designated according to participant-reported clinical history. Before being deemed recovered, Cohort 3 donors had two negative PCRs, clearance, or symptom resolution. This chain links TRBV28 with TRBJ2-7; 11 bases map to TRBD1. The sequenced sample was PBMCs or T cells enriched from blood (not recorded which). The clonotype comes from a man aged 25 to 45 who had recovered from COVID-19. The CDR3 nucleotides are TGTGCCAGCAGTTTTTTGGACAGGGGGCTCCGCTCCTACGAGCAGTACTTC. Its protein is CASSFLDRGLRSYEQYF.